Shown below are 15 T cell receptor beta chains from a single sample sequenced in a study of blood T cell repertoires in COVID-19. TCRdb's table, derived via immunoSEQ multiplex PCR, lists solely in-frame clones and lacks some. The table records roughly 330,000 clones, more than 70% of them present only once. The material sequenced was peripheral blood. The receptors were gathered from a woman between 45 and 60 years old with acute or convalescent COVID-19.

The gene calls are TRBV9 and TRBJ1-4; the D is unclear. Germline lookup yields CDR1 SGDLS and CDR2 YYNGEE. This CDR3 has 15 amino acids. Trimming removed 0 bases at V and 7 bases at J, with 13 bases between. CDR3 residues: CASSVVTGGSEKLFF. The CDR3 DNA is TGTGCCAGCAGCGTAGTGACCGGAGGAAGTGAAAAACTGTTTTTT.

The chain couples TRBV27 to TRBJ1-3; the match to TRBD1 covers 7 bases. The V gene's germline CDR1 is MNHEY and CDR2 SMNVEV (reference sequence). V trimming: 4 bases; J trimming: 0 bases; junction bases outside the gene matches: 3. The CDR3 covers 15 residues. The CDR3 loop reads CASSWDSASGNTIYF. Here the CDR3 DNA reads TGTGCCAGCAGTTGGGACAGTGCCTCTGGAAACACCATATATTTT.

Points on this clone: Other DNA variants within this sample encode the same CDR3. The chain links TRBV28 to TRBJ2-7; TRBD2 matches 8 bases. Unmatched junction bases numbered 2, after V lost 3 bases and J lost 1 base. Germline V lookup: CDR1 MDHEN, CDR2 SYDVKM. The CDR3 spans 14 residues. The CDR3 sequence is CASSLTGGSYEQYF. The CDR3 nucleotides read TGTGCCAGCAGTTTGACGGGGGGGTCCTACGAGCAGTACTTC.

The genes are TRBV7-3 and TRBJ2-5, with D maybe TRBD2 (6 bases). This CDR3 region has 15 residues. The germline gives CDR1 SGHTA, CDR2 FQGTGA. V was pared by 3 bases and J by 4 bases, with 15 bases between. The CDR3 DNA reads TGTGCCAGCAGCTTCGTTCCGGGACTCGGAGAGACCCAGTACTTC. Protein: CASSFVPGLGETQYF.

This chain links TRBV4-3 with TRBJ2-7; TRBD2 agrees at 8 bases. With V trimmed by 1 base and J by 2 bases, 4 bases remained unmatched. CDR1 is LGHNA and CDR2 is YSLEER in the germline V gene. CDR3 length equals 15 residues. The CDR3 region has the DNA TGCGCCAGCAGCCAAGTTGTAGCGGGGACCTACGAGCAGTACTTC. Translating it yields CASSQVVAGTYEQYF.

CDR3: CASSGIGSISDTQYF. Here the CDR3 DNA reads TGTGCCAGCTCAGGAATCGGGTCGATATCGGATACGCAGTATTTT. The V call is TRBV18, the J call TRBJ2-3; no firm D call. The CDR3 spans 15 residues. Trimming took off 5 bases at V and 6 bases at J, with 18 bases between the two ends. Germline V CDR1 and CDR2: KGHSH, LQKENI.

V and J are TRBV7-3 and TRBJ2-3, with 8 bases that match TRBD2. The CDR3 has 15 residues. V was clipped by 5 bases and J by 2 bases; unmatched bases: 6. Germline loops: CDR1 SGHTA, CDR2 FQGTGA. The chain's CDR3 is CASSDGLASTDTQYF. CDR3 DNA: TGTGCCAGCAGCGACGGACTAGCCTCCACAGATACGCAGTATTTT. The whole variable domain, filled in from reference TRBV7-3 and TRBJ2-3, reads GAGVSQTPSNKVTEKGKYVELRCDPISGHTALYWYRQSLGQGPEFLIYFQGTGAADDSGLPNDRFFAVRPEGSVSTLKIQRTERGDSAVYLCASSDGLASTDTQYFGPGTRLTVL.

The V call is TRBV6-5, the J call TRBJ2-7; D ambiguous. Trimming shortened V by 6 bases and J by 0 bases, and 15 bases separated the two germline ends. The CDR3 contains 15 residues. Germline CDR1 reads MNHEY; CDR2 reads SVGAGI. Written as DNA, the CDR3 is TGTGCCAGCAGGCCCGACGGAAGACTCTCCTACGAGCAGTACTTC. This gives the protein CASRPDGRLSYEQYF.

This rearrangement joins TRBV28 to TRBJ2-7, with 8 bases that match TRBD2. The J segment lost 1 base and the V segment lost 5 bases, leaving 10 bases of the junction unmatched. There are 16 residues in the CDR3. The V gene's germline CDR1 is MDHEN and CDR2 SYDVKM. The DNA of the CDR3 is TGTGCCAGCAGTCGATGGCTGACTAGCGCTTCCTACGAGCAGTACTTC. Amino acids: CASSRWLTSASYEQYF.

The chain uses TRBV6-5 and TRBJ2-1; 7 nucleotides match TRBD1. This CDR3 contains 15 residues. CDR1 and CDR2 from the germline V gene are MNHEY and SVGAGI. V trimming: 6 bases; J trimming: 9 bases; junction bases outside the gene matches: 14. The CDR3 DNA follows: TGTGCCAGCAGATCGGACAGGTGGCGTAATAGTGAGCAGTTCTTC. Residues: CASRSDRWRNSEQFF.

The DNA of the CDR3 is TGTGCCAGCAGTACTGGAGGCGGGCAGTACTTC. Translated: CASSTGGGQYF. The V and J genes are TRBV6-5 and TRBJ2-7, with D possibly being TRBD2 (5 bases). The germline CDR1 and CDR2 sequences are MNHEY and SVGAGI. This CDR3 contains 11 residues. V lost 5 bases, J lost 9 bases, and 11 bases lay in between.

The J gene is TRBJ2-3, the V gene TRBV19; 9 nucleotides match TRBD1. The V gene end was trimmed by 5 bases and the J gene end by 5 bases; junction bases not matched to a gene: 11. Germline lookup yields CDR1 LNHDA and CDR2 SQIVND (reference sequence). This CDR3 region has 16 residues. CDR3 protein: CASSPRFGTGRDTQYF. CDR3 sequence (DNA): TGTGCCAGTAGTCCGAGGTTCGGGACAGGGCGAGATACGCAGTATTTT. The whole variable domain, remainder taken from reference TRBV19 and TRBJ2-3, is DGGITQSPKYLFRKEGQNVTLSCEQNLNHDAMYWYRQDPGQGLRLIYYSQIVNDFQKGDIAEGYSVSREKKESFPLTVTSAQKNPTAFYLCASSPRFGTGRDTQYFGPGTRLTVL.

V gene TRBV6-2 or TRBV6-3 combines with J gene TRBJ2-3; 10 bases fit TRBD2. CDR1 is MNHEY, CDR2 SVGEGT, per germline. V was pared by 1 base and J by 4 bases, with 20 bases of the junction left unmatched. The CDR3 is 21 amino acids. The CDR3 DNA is TGTGCCAGCAGTTACTTCTCGCGATGGCTAGCGGGAGTCAGTGACGCAGATACGCAGTATTTT. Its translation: CASSYFSRWLAGVSDADTQYF.

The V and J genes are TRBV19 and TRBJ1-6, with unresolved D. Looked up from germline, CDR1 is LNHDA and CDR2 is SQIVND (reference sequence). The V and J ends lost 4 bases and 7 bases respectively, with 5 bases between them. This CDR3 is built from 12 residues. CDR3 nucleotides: TGTGCCAGTAGTAGCCTAAATTCACCCCTCCACTTT. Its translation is CASSSLNSPLHF.

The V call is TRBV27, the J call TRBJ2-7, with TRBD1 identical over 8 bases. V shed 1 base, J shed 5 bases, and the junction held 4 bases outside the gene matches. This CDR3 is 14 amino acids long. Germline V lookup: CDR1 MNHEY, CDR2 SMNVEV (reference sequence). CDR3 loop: CASSLFQGANEQYF. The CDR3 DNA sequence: TGTGCCAGCAGTTTATTCCAGGGGGCAAACGAGCAGTACTTC.